This T cell receptor (beta chain) comes out of a study of blood T cell repertoires in COVID-19. Original processing methods: Using reference gene primer amplification, nucleated cell counts were estimated. TCRdb's copy holds only in-frame clones and misses some; the assay was immunoSEQ multiplex PCR. V, J and clone size were drawn from that table, and D and trimming were deduced from the DNA. The sample yields fewer than 300,000 clones, around 85% seen once. The study drew participants aged about 18 to 89 years from about two dozen US areas. Participants had their cohort set by participant-reported clinical history. CDR3 length: 13 amino acids. With 5 bases removed from V and 4 bases from J, the gap between germline ends came to 11 bases. Germline V CDR1 and CDR2: LNHDA, SQIVND (reference sequence).

The clonotype comes from a woman aged 45-59 years who had recovered from COVID-19. J is TRBJ1-1 and V is TRBV19, with D uncertain. Material for sequencing was PBMCs or T cells enriched from blood (not recorded which). DNA for the CDR3: TGTGCCAGTAGTCCTCGGTCGGGCACTGAAGCTTTCTTT. Encoded protein: CASSPRSGTEAFF.